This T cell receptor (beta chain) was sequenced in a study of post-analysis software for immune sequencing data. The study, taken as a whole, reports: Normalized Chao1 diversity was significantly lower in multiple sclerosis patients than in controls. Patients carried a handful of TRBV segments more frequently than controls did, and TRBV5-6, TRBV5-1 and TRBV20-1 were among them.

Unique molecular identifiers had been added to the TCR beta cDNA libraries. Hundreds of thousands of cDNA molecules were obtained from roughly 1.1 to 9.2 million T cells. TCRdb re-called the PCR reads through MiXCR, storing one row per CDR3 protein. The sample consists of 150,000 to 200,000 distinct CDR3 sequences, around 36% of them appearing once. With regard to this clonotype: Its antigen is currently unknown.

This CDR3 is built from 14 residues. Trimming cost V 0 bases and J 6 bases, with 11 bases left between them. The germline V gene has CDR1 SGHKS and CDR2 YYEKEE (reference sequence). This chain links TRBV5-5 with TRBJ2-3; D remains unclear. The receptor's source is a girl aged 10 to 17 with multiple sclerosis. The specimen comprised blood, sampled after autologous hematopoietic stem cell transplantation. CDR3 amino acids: CASSLVSRSDTQYF. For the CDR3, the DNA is TGTGCCAGCAGCTTGGTATCGCGCTCGGATACGCAGTATTTT.